These 13 T cell receptor beta chains were all obtained from the same sample, sequenced in a study of blood T cell repertoires in COVID-19. Sequencing was performed with immunoSEQ multiplex PCR; in TCRdb, only in-frame clones are kept and a portion is missing. This repertoire shows 250,000 or so clones, around three quarters found once; its top ten account for 2.5% to 4%. The specimen sequenced was peripheral blood. The receptors come from an elderly woman with acute or convalescent COVID-19.

The rearrangement links TRBV9 to TRBJ2-1, with 10 bases aligning to TRBD2. Germline-derived CDR1 and CDR2 are SGDLS and YYNGEE. The V and J ends lost 0 bases and 8 bases, in that order; junction bases with no gene match: 8. The CDR3 runs to 16 residues. The DNA of the CDR3 is TGTGCCAGCAGCGTAGCTACGCCTAGCGGGAGTTATGAGCAGTTCTTC. This codes for CASSVATPSGSYEQFF.

The chain carries TRBV5-1 and TRBJ1-1; the match to TRBD1 covers 9 bases. This CDR3 has 18 residues. Trimming removed 3 bases from V and 0 bases from J; junction bases left unmatched: 12. Germline CDR1 is SGHRS and CDR2 is YFSETQ. The CDR3 reads CASSSPEDRGSMNTEAFF. CDR3 DNA sequence: TGCGCCAGCAGCTCCCCCGAGGACAGGGGTTCCATGAACACTGAAGCTTTCTTT.

The gene calls are TRBV19 and TRBJ2-3; D is unclear. Germline CDR1 is LNHDA and CDR2 is SQIVND (reference sequence). Trimming stripped 3 bases from V and 6 bases from J, with 16 bases between. The CDR3 totals 15 residues. The CDR3 DNA sequence: TGTGCCAGTAGTATTCGAGGTCAGTCAACGGATACGCAGTATTTT. Translating gives CASSIRGQSTDTQYF.

The V call is TRBV10-3, the J call TRBJ2-7; TRBD1 agrees at 9 bases. The V gene's germline CDR1 is ENHRY and CDR2 SYGVKD. The trim removed 4 bases at V and 5 bases at J, leaving 9 bases unmatched. This CDR3 has 15 amino acids. CDR3: CAISAGQGTGNEQYF. DNA for the CDR3: TGTGCCATCAGTGCGGGGCAGGGGACAGGGAACGAGCAGTACTTC.

The gene calls are TRBV19 and TRBJ1-3, with a possible D match to TRBD1 (6 bases). Germline V gene sequence: CDR1 LNHDA, CDR2 SQIVND (reference sequence). The CDR3 loop spans 12 amino acids. V was pared by 8 bases and J by 6 bases, with 11 bases between. The CDR3 coding sequence is TGTGCCAGTCGGGCAGGGGCAAACACCATATATTTT. Encoded protein: CASRAGANTIYF.

The chain recombines TRBV2 with TRBJ2-7; 8 positions agree with TRBD1. The CDR3 is made up of 16 amino acids. Trimming removed 5 bases from V and 4 bases from J; junction bases left unmatched: 13. Germline loops: CDR1 SNHLY, CDR2 FYNNEI. The CDR3 reads CASSKKTGVGGYEQYF. As DNA, the CDR3 is TGTGCCAGCAGTAAAAAGACAGGGGTTGGGGGTTACGAGCAGTACTTC.

This chain joins TRBV6-2 or TRBV6-3 and TRBJ1-2, with D unclear. The CDR3 contains 11 residues. In germline, CDR1 is MNHEY, CDR2 SVGEGT. The V end lost 6 bases, the J end lost 5 bases, and 7 bases lay between the germline ends. CDR3 in amino acids: CASSFMYGYTF. CDR3 sequence (DNA): TGTGCCAGCAGCTTTATGTATGGCTACACCTTC.

The V gene is TRBV28, the J gene TRBJ1-1, with D possibly matching TRBD1 (6 bases). The CDR3 runs 15 residues. Germline V CDR1 and CDR2: MDHEN, SYDVKM. Trimming left V 2 bases short and J 6 bases short, with 16 bases between. CDR3 protein: CASSLGGAGPPEAFF. DNA of the CDR3: TGTGCCAGCAGTTTAGGGGGGGCAGGCCCACCTGAAGCTTTCTTT.

Here the CDR3 DNA reads TGTGCCAGCAGTGGGAACGACAGGGGAAATTCACCCCTCCACTTT. This translates into CASSGNDRGNSPLHF. The rearrangement joins TRBV2 to TRBJ1-6, with 8 bases identical to TRBD1. This CDR3 is built from 15 residues. Germline CDR1 and CDR2: SNHLY and FYNNEI. Trimming at V came to 4 bases and at J to 7 bases, leaving 6 bases not matched to a gene. The entire variable domain, with the rest obtained from reference TRBV2 and TRBJ1-6, is as follows: EPEVTQTPSHQVTQMGQEVILRCVPISNHLYFYWYRQILGQKVEFLVSFYNNEISEKSEIFDDQFSVERPDGSNFTLKIRSTKLEDSAMYFCASSGNDRGNSPLHFGNGTRLTVT.

The V call is TRBV12-3 or TRBV12-4, the J call TRBJ1-3, with a possible D match to TRBD1 (6 bases). With 6 bases removed from V and 3 bases from J, the gap between germline ends came to 9 bases. This CDR3 spans 13 amino acids. This CDR3 reads CASSPGVGNTIYF. The CDR3 nucleotides read TGTGCCAGCAGCCCAGGGGTTGGAAACACCATATATTTT.

This clone was recorded many times. This chain uses TRBV6-6 with TRBJ1-2; D uncertain. Trimming pared 0 bases from V and 8 bases from J, leaving 16 bases between. This CDR3 has 15 amino acids. Per germline, CDR1 MNHNY and CDR2 SVGAGI (reference sequence). The CDR3 region is CASSYSTQVRDGYTF. In DNA form, the CDR3 reads TGTGCCAGCAGTTACTCGACGCAGGTCCGTGACGGCTACACCTTC.

The chain is built from TRBV27 and TRBJ2-5, with a tentative D call TRBD1 (5 bases). Germline V gene data show CDR1 as MNHEY and CDR2 as SMNVEV (reference sequence). The CDR3 loop spans 14 amino acids. V shed 2 bases and J shed 7 bases, with 14 bases lying between them. The CDR3 protein is CASSLAQGGGTQYF. The CDR3 coding sequence is TGTGCCAGCAGTTTAGCTCAGGGCGGCGGGACCCAGTACTTC.

The V call is TRBV21-1, the J call TRBJ1-6. TRBV21-1 is deemed a pseudogene. The CDR3 consists of 17 residues. This CDR3 is CASSSTIATHHDSPLHF. CDR3 bases: TGTGCCAGCAGCAGCACAATAGCTACACATCATGATTCACCCCTCCACTTT.